This entry is about one TCR beta chain. Repertoires were generated with immunoSEQ multiplex PCR, while TCRdb's copy carries only in-frame clones and drops some. The repertoire includes tens of thousands of clones, approximately 90% of them detected once, and more than 1.3% sits in the top ten. The data belong to a study of T cell changes during pregnancy in multiple sclerosis. The receptor was derived from a female donor with multiple sclerosis, enrolled in a pregnancy study. Source: peripheral blood, taken in the third trimester of pregnancy.

In nucleotides, the CDR3 is TGTGCCAGCAGCTTAAATAGTCCAGGTGAAGCTTTCTTT. This translates into CASSLNSPGEAFF. The chain has TRBV11-3 and TRBJ1-1; D is unresolved. CDR1 SGHNT and CDR2 YENEEA come from the germline V gene. The length of the CDR3 is 13 residues. Trimming took 2 bases from V and 7 from J, leaving 11 bases between them.